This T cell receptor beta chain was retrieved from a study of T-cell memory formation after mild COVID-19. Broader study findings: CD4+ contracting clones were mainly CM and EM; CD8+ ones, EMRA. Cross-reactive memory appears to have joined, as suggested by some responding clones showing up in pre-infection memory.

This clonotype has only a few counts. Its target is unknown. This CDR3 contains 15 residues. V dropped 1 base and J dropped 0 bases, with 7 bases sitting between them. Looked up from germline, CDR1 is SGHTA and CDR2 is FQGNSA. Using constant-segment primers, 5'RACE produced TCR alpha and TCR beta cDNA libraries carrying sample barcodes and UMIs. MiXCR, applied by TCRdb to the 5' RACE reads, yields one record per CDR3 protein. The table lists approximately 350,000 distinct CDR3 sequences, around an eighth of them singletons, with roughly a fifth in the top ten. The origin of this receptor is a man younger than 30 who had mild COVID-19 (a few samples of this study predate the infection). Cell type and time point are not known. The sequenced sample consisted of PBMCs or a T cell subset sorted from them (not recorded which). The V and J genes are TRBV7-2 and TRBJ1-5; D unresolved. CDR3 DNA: TGTGCCAGCAGCTTAGGGTCTCATAGCAATCAGCCCCAGCATTTT. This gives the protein CASSLGSHSNQPQHF.